This T cell receptor (beta chain) was captured in a study of cytomegalovirus exposure and HLA in healthy donors. Study-level findings and limits: The study put 160 or so TCR beta chains on its list as cytomegalovirus-associated. There were a few CMV-associated chains whose specificity for CMV antigens was confirmed in vitro. One variant, a missense change in DCLRE1C, was linked in a later analysis to TCR beta V- and J-gene trimming. An assumption of roughly uniform sequencing depth across donors underlay the presence/absence analyses.

Vbeta (60) and Jbeta (13) primers were used in the PCR. Only in-frame clones appear in the TCRdb table, and some are missing; sequencing was by immunoSEQ multiplex PCR. The data show around 110,000 clones, with roughly 80% seen just once and about 2% held by the top ten. Regarding this clone: Its matching antigen is unknown.

Germline V CDR1 and CDR2: GTSNPN, SVGIG (reference sequence). V shed 3 bases and J shed 0 bases, with 11 bases lying between them. The CDR3 is 15 amino acids. The TCR sequence derives from a young man in good health and CMV-seronegative. V gene TRBV30 combines with J gene TRBJ2-2, with D possibly being TRBD1 (6 bases). Sequenced: PBMCs. For the CDR3, the DNA is TGTGCCTGGAGGTTTCCAGGGGCGAACACCGGGGAGCTGTTTTTT. Its translation is CAWRFPGANTGELFF.